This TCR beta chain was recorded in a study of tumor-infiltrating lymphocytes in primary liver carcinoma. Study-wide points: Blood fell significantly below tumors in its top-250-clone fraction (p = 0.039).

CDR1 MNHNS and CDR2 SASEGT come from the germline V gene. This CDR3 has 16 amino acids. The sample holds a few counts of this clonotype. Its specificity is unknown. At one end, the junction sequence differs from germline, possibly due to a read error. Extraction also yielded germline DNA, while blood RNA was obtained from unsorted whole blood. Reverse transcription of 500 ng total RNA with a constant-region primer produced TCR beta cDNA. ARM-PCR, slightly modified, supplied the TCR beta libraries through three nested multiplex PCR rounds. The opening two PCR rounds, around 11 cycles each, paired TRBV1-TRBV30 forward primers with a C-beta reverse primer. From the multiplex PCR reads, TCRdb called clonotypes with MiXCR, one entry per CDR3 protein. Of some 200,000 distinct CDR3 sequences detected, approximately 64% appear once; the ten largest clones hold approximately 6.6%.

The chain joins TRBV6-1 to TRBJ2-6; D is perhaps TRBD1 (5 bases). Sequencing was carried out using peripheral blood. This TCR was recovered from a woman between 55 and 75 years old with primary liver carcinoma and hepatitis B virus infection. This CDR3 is CTSSRIERTGANVLTF. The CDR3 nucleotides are TGTACCAGCAGCCGGATAGAAAGGACAGGGGCCAACGTCCTGACTTTC.